The 21 T cell receptor beta chains below come from one sample, sequenced in a study of identical twins. Via MiXCR, TCRdb re-called the 5' RACE reads, giving one row per CDR3 protein. Counted here are 450,000 to 650,000 distinct CDR3 sequences, nearly 15% occurring once; the ten biggest clones make up roughly 0.44%. These same records also appear under a second study, on yellow fever vaccine responses in identical twins.

Sequenced material: CD4+ T cells sorted from blood. Receptor source: a woman under 30 in good health.

The chain links TRBV12-3 or TRBV12-4 to TRBJ2-2; perhaps TRBD1 as D (6 bases). This CDR3 region has 15 residues. V lost 7 bases and J lost 5, with 17 bases in between. The DNA of the CDR3 is TGTGCCAGCACCGTGGACAGCAGACTTACCGGGGAGCTGTTTTTT. Its protein product is CASTVDSRLTGELFF.

The gene calls are TRBV21-1 and TRBJ2-5; the listed D gene, TRBD2, was not tested against the DNA. TRBV21-1 is a pseudogene segment. The CDR3 consists of 16 residues. CDR3 amino acids: CASSKATGGRLETQYF. As DNA, the CDR3 is TGTGCCAGCAGCAAAGCTACGGGAGGGCGATTGGAGACCCAGTACTTC.

This clonotype was seen a handful of times. V usage is TRBV2 and J usage is TRBJ2-2; 10 nucleotides line up with TRBD2. Unmatched junction bases numbered 7, after V lost 6 bases and J lost 6 bases. The CDR3 extends over 15 amino acids. From germline, CDR1 is SNHLY and CDR2 FYNNEI. CDR3 protein: CASSVAGGRSGELFF. In nucleotides, the CDR3 is TGTGCCAGCAGCGTAGCGGGAGGCCGGTCCGGGGAGCTGTTTTTT.

This clonotype was found a few times. The chain combines TRBV20-1 with TRBJ2-1; TRBD2 might be the D (7 bases). CDR1 is DFQATT, CDR2 SNEGSKA, per germline (reference sequence). The germline V and J ends were trimmed by 3 bases and 10 bases, with 19 bases remaining between them. This CDR3 has 14 residues. In DNA form, the CDR3 reads TGCAGTGCTAGGGAGCGGGACACGAAGAAGGAGCAGTTCTTC. Its translation is CSARERDTKKEQFF.

V and J are TRBV27 and TRBJ2-3; D might be TRBD1 or TRBD2, each matching 5 bases. Germline CDR1 is MNHEY and CDR2 is SMNVEV (reference sequence). CDR3 length: 17 amino acids. Trimming pared 5 bases from V and 4 bases from J, leaving 22 bases between. The CDR3 protein is CASSPRDARIIPDTQYF. For the CDR3, the DNA is TGTGCCAGCAGTCCCAGGGACGCAAGAATCATCCCAGATACGCAGTATTTT.

This clonotype has just a few counts. The V call is TRBV20-1, the J call TRBJ2-2; weak D call: TRBD2 (6 bases). The ends were cut back, 3 bases at V and 4 bases at J, with 12 bases in the middle. The germline V gene has CDR1 DFQATT and CDR2 SNEGSKA (reference sequence). This CDR3 contains 14 residues. The CDR3 loop reads CSASPGSSTGELFF. Written as DNA, the CDR3 is TGCAGTGCTAGTCCCGGGAGCTCCACCGGGGAGCTGTTTTTT.

This clonotype was seen a few times. The chain is built from TRBV28 and TRBJ2-7; a weak D match, TRBD2 (6 bases). CDR3 size: 13 residues. With 6 bases removed from V and 5 bases from J, the gap between germline ends came to 14 bases. Germline CDR1 is MDHEN and CDR2 is SYDVKM. This chain's CDR3 is CASRSGGLNEQYF. CDR3 nucleotide sequence: TGTGCCAGCAGGTCCGGGGGTTTGAACGAGCAGTACTTC.

The genes are TRBV2 and TRBJ1-4, with TRBD1 matching over 12 bases. The CDR3 length is 14 residues. Per germline, CDR1 SNHLY and CDR2 FYNNEI. V lost 8 bases, J lost 8 bases, and 6 bases stayed unmatched. The CDR3 region has the DNA TGTGCCAGCTGGGGACAGGGGGCGGAGGAAAAACTGTTTTTT. This sequence encodes CASWGQGAEEKLFF.

This clonotype was detected a few times. The chain is built from TRBV20-1 and TRBJ2-2; TRBD2 agrees at 8 bases. The CDR3 is 14 residues long. V was clipped by 4 bases and J by 0 bases; unmatched bases: 1. The germline CDR1 and CDR2 sequences are DFQATT and SNEGSKA (reference sequence). The CDR3 spells CSAKGLANTGELFF. The CDR3 DNA reads TGCAGTGCTAAGGGACTAGCGAACACCGGGGAGCTGTTTTTT.

In nucleotides, the CDR3 is TGTGCCAGCAGCTTAGTTTCGGGGGGGAAGGCAGATACGCAGTATTTT. Its translation is CASSLVSGGKADTQYF. The chain joins TRBV7-6 to TRBJ2-3; 8 bases match TRBD2. The CDR3 has 16 amino acids. V shed 1 base and J 4 bases; nucleotides not matched to a gene: 7. Germline values: CDR1 SGHVS, CDR2 FNYEAQ.

The V gene is TRBV12-3 or TRBV12-4, the J gene TRBJ1-2; the D is unclear. The CDR3 has 14 amino acids. Trimming took off 5 bases at V and 4 bases at J, with 14 bases between the two ends. This CDR3 is CASSPPGVAYGYTF. CDR3 nucleotides: TGTGCCAGCAGTCCCCCGGGAGTCGCCTATGGCTACACCTTC.

There are many counts of this clonotype. This chain links TRBV9 with TRBJ2-1, with TRBD2 matching over 9 bases. Germline V gene sequence: CDR1 SGDLS, CDR2 YYNGEE. There are 18 residues in the CDR3. V trimming: 0 bases; J trimming: 1 base; junction bases outside the gene matches: 8. As DNA, the CDR3 is TGTGCCAGCAGCGTAGCTGTTGGTAGCGGGAGATCCTACAATGAGCAGTTCTTC. It codes for CASSVAVGSGRSYNEQFF.

In this sample, this clonotype turned up a few times. V usage is TRBV5-1 and J usage is TRBJ2-5, with 9 bases lining up with TRBD2. The CDR3 spans 15 residues. J lost 0 bases, V lost 5 bases, and 5 bases had no gene match. Germline V gene lookup returns CDR1 SGHRS and CDR2 YFSETQ. The CDR3 is CASRGLASNQETQYF. CDR3 nucleotides: TGCGCCAGCAGGGGACTAGCCTCCAACCAAGAGACCCAGTACTTC.

This clonotype was observed once. With a much larger clone just one base away, this may be a read error. CDR3 protein: CASRAWTVYNEQFF. In DNA, the CDR3 is TGTGCCAGCAGGGCCTGGACAGTTTACAATGAGCAGTTCTTC. The rearrangement joins TRBV12-3 or TRBV12-4 to TRBJ2-1, with D possibly TRBD1 on 6 matching bases. V lost 6 bases and J 4 bases, leaving 13 bases between the germline ends. The CDR3 is 14 residues long.

This clonotype turned up a few times. The chain is built from TRBV5-1 and TRBJ2-1; D unresolved. CDR1 is SGHRS, CDR2 YFSETQ, per germline. The V end lost 0 bases, the J end lost 6 bases, and 10 bases lay between the germline ends. This CDR3 contains 14 residues. CDR3 sequence reads: CASSLELSSNEQFF. The CDR3 DNA sequence: TGCGCCAGCAGCTTGGAATTATCGTCCAATGAGCAGTTCTTC. The whole variable domain, filled in from reference TRBV5-1 and TRBJ2-1, reads KAGVTQTPRYLIKTRGQQVTLSCSPISGHRSVSWYQQTPGQGLQFLFEYFSETQRNKGNFPGRFSGRQFSNSRSEMNVSTLELGDSALYLCASSLELSSNEQFFGPGTRLTVL.

This chain joins TRBV29-1 and TRBJ1-1; 7 bases are a match to TRBD1. Germline values: CDR1 SQVTM, CDR2 ANQGSEA. This CDR3 spans 14 amino acids. Trimming cost V 2 bases and J 6 bases; bases outside gene matches: 9. The CDR3 is CSVEKTGPHAEAFF. The CDR3 DNA reads as TGCAGCGTTGAAAAGACAGGGCCGCACGCTGAAGCTTTCTTT.

The chain couples TRBV7-4 to TRBJ2-3; D gene uncertain. V lost 4 bases, J lost 1 base, and 12 bases lay in between. This CDR3 comprises 15 residues. Germline CDR1 and CDR2: SGHVT and SQSDAQ. Written as DNA, the CDR3 is TGTGCCAGCAGCTCCTATTCGCGGTGCACAGATACGCAGTATTTT. This encodes CASSSYSRCTDTQYF.

DNA for the CDR3: TGTGCCAGCAGCTCCCCGGCGAGGGGAGGCTACACCTTC. It specifies CASSSPARGGYTF. This chain connects TRBV7-8 to TRBJ1-2; weak D call: TRBD1 (5 bases). Trimming pared 4 bases from V and 8 bases from J, leaving 14 bases between. CDR3 length: 13 amino acids. Germline-derived CDR1 and CDR2 are SGHVS and FQNEAQ.

V gene TRBV18 combines with J gene TRBJ2-2; perhaps TRBD1 as D (6 bases). CDR1 and CDR2 from the germline V gene are KGHSH and LQKENI. The CDR3 is 16 amino acids. Trimming removed 5 bases at V and 3 bases at J, with 16 bases between. The CDR3 spells CASSTRAGADTGELFF. CDR3 nucleotides: TGTGCCAGCTCAACTCGCGCAGGGGCGGACACCGGGGAGCTGTTTTTT.

In DNA form, the CDR3 reads TGTGCCAGCAGCTTAGGACTCCCTAGCGGCGAGCTGGTAGAGACCCAGTACTTC. This gives the protein CASSLGLPSGELVETQYF. The chain is built from TRBV7-7 and TRBJ2-5, with 7 bases fitting TRBD2. CDR1 is SSHAT and CDR2 is FNYEAQ in the germline V gene (reference sequence). CDR3 length: 18 amino acids. V lost 1 base and J lost 4; bases outside the gene matches: 15.

The sample holds a few counts of this clonotype. The chain uses TRBV15 and TRBJ1-2; D ambiguous. The V end lost 4 bases, the J end lost 5 bases, and 11 bases lay between the germline ends. This CDR3 is built from 13 residues. Germline CDR1 reads LNHNV; CDR2 reads YYDKDF (reference sequence). The CDR3 DNA follows: TGTGCCACCAGCAATTTAGACGGGTATGGCTACACCTTC. Amino acid sequence: CATSNLDGYGYTF.